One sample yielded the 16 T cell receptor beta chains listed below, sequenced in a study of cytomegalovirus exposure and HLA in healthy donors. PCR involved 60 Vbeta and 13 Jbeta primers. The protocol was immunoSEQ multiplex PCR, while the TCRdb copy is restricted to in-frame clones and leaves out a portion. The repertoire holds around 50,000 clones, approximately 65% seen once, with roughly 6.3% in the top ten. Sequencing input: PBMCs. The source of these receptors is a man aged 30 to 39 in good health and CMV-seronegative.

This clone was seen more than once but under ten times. The CDR3 DNA sequence: TGTGCCAGCAGCTTAGACAGGGGTTACACAGATACGCAGTATTTT. It translates to CASSLDRGYTDTQYF. The chain combines TRBV5-4 with TRBJ2-3; 8 bases are shared with TRBD1. The CDR3 is 15 residues long. The trim removed 2 bases at V and 2 bases at J, leaving 4 bases unmatched. Germline CDR1 is SGHNT and CDR2 is YYREEE (reference sequence).

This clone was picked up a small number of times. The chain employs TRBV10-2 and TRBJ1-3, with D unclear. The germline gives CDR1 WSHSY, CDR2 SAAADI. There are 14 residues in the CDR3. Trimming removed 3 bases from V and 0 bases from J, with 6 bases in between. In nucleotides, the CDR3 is TGCGCCAGCAGTGATCGTAGCTCTGGAAACACCATATATTTT. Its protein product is CASSDRSSGNTIYF.

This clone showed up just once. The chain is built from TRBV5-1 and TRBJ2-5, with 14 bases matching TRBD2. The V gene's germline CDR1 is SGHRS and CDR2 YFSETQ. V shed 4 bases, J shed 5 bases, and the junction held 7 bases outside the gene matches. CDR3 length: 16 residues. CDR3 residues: CASSGGLAGGTETQYF. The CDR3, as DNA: TGCGCCAGCAGCGGAGGACTAGCGGGAGGTACTGAGACCCAGTACTTC. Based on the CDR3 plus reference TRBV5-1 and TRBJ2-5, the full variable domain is KAGVTQTPRYLIKTRGQQVTLSCSPISGHRSVSWYQQTPGQGLQFLFEYFSETQRNKGNFPGRFSGRQFSNSRSEMNVSTLELGDSALYLCASSGGLAGGTETQYFGPGTRLLVL.

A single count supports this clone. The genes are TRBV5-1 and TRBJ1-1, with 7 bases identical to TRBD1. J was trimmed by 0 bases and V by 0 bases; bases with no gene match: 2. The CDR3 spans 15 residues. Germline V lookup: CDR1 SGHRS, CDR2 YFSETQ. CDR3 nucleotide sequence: TGCGCCAGCAGCTTGGCCGGGACAGTGAACACTGAAGCTTTCTTT. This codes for CASSLAGTVNTEAFF.

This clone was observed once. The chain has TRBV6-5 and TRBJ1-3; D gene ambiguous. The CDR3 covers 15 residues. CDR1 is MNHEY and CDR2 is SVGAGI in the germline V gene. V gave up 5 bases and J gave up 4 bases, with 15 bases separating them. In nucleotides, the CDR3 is TGTGCCAGCAGTCTGTCCGGGGTTGGCGGAAACACCATATATTTT. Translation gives CASSLSGVGGNTIYF.

CDR3 coding DNA: TGTGCCAGCAGCGGACAGGGGAGCACAGATACGCAGTATTTT. It codes for CASSGQGSTDTQYF. The chain combines TRBV2 with TRBJ2-3; TRBD1 agrees at 9 bases. V lost 6 bases and J lost 0; bases outside the gene matches: 1. This CDR3 is built from 14 residues. Germline V gene data show CDR1 as SNHLY and CDR2 as FYNNEI.

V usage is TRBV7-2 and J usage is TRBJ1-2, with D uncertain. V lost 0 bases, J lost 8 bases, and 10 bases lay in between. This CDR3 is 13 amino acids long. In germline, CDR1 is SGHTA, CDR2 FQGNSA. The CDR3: CASSLARVGGYTF. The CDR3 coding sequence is TGTGCCAGCAGCTTAGCGAGGGTTGGAGGCTACACCTTC.

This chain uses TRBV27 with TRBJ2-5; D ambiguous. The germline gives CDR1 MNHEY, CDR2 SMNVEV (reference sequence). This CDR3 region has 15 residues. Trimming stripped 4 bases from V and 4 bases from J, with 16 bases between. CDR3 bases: TGTGCCAGCAGTTCCGAGGCCGGCCCGGTAGAGACCCAGTACTTC. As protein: CASSSEAGPVETQYF.

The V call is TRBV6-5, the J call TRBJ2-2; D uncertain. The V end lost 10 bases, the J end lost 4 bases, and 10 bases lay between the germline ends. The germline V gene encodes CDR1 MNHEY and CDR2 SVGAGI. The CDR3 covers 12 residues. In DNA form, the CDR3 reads TGTGCCACCTGTCGTTCCACCGGGGAGCTGTTTTTT. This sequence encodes CATCRSTGELFF.

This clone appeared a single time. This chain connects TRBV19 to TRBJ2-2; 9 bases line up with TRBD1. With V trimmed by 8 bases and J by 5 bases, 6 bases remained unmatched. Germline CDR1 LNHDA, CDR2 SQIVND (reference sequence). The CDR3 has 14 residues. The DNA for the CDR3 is TGTGCCAGTGACCGGACAGGGGTGACCGGGGAGCTGTTTTTT. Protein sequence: CASDRTGVTGELFF.

The CDR3 nucleotides are TGTGCCAGCAGCTTAGGGGGGCTCAGTGAAGCTTTCTTT. This gives the protein CASSLGGLSEAFF. The gene calls are TRBV7-9 and TRBJ1-1, with D possibly TRBD1 on 6 matching bases. The germline V and J ends were trimmed by 1 base and 7 bases, with 10 bases remaining between them. CDR1 and CDR2 from the germline V gene are SEHNR and FQNEAQ (reference sequence). This CDR3 contains 13 residues.

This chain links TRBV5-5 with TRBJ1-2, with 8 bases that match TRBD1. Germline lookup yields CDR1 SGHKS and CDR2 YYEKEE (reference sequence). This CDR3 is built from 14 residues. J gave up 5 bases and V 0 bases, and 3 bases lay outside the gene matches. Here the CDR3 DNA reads TGTGCCAGCAGCTTGGGGACAGGGTTTTATGGCTACACCTTC. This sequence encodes CASSLGTGFYGYTF.

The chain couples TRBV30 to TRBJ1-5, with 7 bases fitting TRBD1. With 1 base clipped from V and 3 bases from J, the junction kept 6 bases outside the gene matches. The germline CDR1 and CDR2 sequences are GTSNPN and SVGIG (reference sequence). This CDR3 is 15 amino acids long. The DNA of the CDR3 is TGTGCCTGGAGTGAACGGGACAGCCCCAATCAGCCCCAGCATTTT. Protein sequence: CAWSERDSPNQPQHF.

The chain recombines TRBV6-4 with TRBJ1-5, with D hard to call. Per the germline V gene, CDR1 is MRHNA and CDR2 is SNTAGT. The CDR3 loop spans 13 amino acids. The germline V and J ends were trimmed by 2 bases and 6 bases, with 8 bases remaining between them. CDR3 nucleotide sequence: TGTGCCAGCAGTGACGCGGGAGGTCAGCCCCAGCATTTT. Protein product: CASSDAGGQPQHF.

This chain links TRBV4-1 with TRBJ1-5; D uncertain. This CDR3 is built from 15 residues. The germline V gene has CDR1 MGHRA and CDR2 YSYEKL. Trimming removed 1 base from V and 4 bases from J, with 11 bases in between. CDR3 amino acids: CASSQVLTENQPQHF. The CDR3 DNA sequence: TGCGCCAGCAGCCAAGTATTAACAGAGAATCAGCCCCAGCATTTT.

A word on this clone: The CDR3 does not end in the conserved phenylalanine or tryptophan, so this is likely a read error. DNA for the CDR3: TGTGCCTGGAGTGTTGGACACCCCTACAATCAGCCCCAGCATGTT. This gives the protein CAWSVGHPYNQPQHV. This rearrangement joins TRBV30 to TRBJ1-5; D might be TRBD1 (5 bases). The V and J ends lost 0 bases and 3 bases respectively, with 12 bases between them. Looked up from germline, CDR1 is GTSNPN and CDR2 is SVGIG (reference sequence). The CDR3 sequence is 15 residues long.